This TCR beta chain was observed in a study of PD-L1 blockade in urothelial cancer. Profiling relied on immunoSEQ multiplex PCR, and the TCRdb table lists in-frame clones only, not all of them. The data contain under 40,000 clones, 84% of them seen just once; the ten biggest clones take up 30%. The trim removed 3 bases at V and 4 bases at J, leaving 1 base unmatched. The CDR3 is 13 amino acids. Germline V gene lookup returns CDR1 SGDLS and CDR2 YYNGEE. The input for sequencing was PBMCs, taken around atezolizumab (anti-PD-L1) treatment. The clonotype comes from a man in his sixties with urothelial cancer. V usage is TRBV9 and J usage is TRBJ2-1; 7 bases fit TRBD1. This CDR3 reads CASSAGQYNEQFF. For the CDR3, the DNA is TGTGCCAGCAGCGCGGGACAGTACAATGAGCAGTTCTTC.